The present entry profiles one T cell receptor (beta chain) with its context. Its cognate antigen is unknown. Possible read error: a much larger clone is one base away. A modified ARM-PCR protocol with three rounds of nested PCR amplified TCRbeta. TCRdb itself ran the multiplex PCR reads through MiXCR, one entry per CDR3 protein. The table shows more than 85,000 distinct CDR3 sequences, with more than 60% occurring only once. This record comes from a study of tumor and adjacent non-tumor tissue in lung cancer. Whole-study results and caveats: Tumor repertoires had a smaller top 100 clone share than normal lung. TCR diversity was significantly greater in tumor than normal lung tissue. Shorter survival was associated with higher TCR diversity in tumors.

The V and J ends lost 7 bases and 8 bases respectively, with 12 bases between them. Germline V lookup: CDR1 MNHNS, CDR2 SASEGT. CDR3 length: 13 amino acids. This sample's RNA came from whole unsorted tissue. V gene TRBV6-1 combines with J gene TRBJ1-6; D is ambiguous. The sequence was obtained from a woman aged 55-69 years with non-small cell lung cancer. Sequenced sample: lung tumor tissue. CDR3 DNA sequence: TGTGCCAGCAAGGAGAGACAATATTCACCCCTCCACTTT. As protein: CASKERQYSPLHF.